The 18 T cell receptor beta chains below were found in one sample sequenced in a study of blood T cell repertoires in COVID-19. Sequenced by immunoSEQ multiplex PCR; TCRdb stores in-frame clones only, minus some. The repertoire holds 250,000 or so clones, with around 90% as singletons. The sequenced material came from PBMCs or T cells enriched from blood (not recorded which). The receptors come from a human donor in a cohort exposed to, infected with or recovered from COVID-19 (not recorded which). The donor label of this sample is uncertain.

This chain connects TRBV19 to TRBJ2-7; 8 nucleotides align to TRBD1. The CDR3 sequence is 15 residues long. The V and J ends lost 4 bases and 4 bases, in that order; junction bases with no gene match: 9. Germline CDR1 reads LNHDA; CDR2 reads SQIVND (reference sequence). The CDR3: CASSSPTGGKYEQYF. In DNA form, the CDR3 reads TGTGCCAGTAGTAGCCCCACAGGGGGTAAATACGAGCAGTACTTC.

The chain carries TRBV9 and TRBJ2-1; the match to TRBD1 covers 7 bases. Germline loops: CDR1 SGDLS, CDR2 YYNGEE. The CDR3 sequence is 15 residues long. With V trimmed by 7 bases and J by 0 bases, 7 bases remained unmatched. The CDR3 DNA follows: TGTGCCAGCTCGGGACAGATGAGCTCCTACAATGAGCAGTTCTTC. Its translation: CASSGQMSSYNEQFF. Looking up the rest from reference TRBV9 and TRBJ2-1 gives the full variable domain: DSGVTQTPKHLITATGQRVTLRCSPRSGDLSVYWYQQSLDQGLQFLIQYYNGEERAKGNILERFSAQQFPDLHSELNLSSLELGDSALYFCASSGQMSSYNEQFFGPGTRLTVL.

DNA for the CDR3: TGTGCTAGTGGTTTTGGTAGCGGGGGGTACAATGAGCAGTTCTTC. Encoded protein: CASGFGSGGYNEQFF. This rearrangement joins TRBV12-5 to TRBJ2-1, with TRBD2 matching over 10 bases. The CDR3 is 15 residues long. Germline V gives CDR1 LGHNT, CDR2 FRNRAP. V was pared by 3 bases and J by 4 bases, with 3 bases of the junction left unmatched.

Points on this clone: Other DNA sequences in the same sample also yield this CDR3. V gene TRBV3-1 (or the pseudogene TRBV3-2) combines with J gene TRBJ1-2; 7 positions match TRBD1. After removal of 2 bases from V and 3 bases from J, the junction contained 0 bases not matched to a gene. The germline CDR1 and CDR2 sequences are LGHDT and YNNKEL (reference sequence). There are 13 residues in the CDR3. CDR3 sequence: CASSQTGDYGYTF. CDR3 nucleotides: TGTGCCAGCAGCCAAACAGGGGACTATGGCTACACCTTC.

V and J are TRBV19 and TRBJ2-6, with TRBD1 identical over 8 bases. Germline lookup yields CDR1 LNHDA and CDR2 SQIVND (reference sequence). CDR3 length: 18 residues. The junction had 9 bases not matched to a gene; V was cut back by 4 bases and J by 1 base. The CDR3 here is CASSTIGTGHSGANVLTF. The CDR3 nucleotides read TGTGCCAGTAGTACGATCGGGACAGGACATTCTGGGGCCAACGTCCTGACTTTC. The whole variable domain, remainder taken from reference TRBV19 and TRBJ2-6, is DGGITQSPKYLFRKEGQNVTLSCEQNLNHDAMYWYRQDPGQGLRLIYYSQIVNDFQKGDIAEGYSVSREKKESFPLTVTSAQKNPTAFYLCASSTIGTGHSGANVLTFGAGSRLTVL.

The chain carries TRBV11-2 and TRBJ2-1; 7 bases align to TRBD2. The CDR3 totals 14 residues. Germline V gene data show CDR1 as SGHAT and CDR2 as FQNNGV. Trimming at V came to 4 bases and at J to 10 bases, leaving 10 bases not matched to a gene. Written as DNA, the CDR3 is TGTGCCAGCAGCTCATCTAGCGGAGGTAGGGAGCAGTTCTTC. Protein sequence: CASSSSSGGREQFF.

This CDR3 is CASSMDSRGANVLTF. CDR3 bases: TGTGCCAGTAGTATGGACAGTCGAGGGGCCAACGTCCTGACTTTC. The chain has TRBV19 and TRBJ2-6; D may be TRBD1 (6 bases). CDR3 length: 15 amino acids. V was cut by 3 bases and J by 4 bases, with 10 bases left in between. Germline V gene lookup returns CDR1 LNHDA and CDR2 SQIVND (reference sequence).

The chain couples TRBV5-1 to TRBJ1-5; unclear D gene. Germline CDR1 and CDR2: SGHRS and YFSETQ. The CDR3 runs 14 residues. The V gene lost 0 bases and the J gene lost 2 bases, with 6 bases spanning the gap. CDR3 amino acids: CASSLGGGNQPQHF. The CDR3 nucleotides read TGCGCCAGCAGCTTGGGCGGAGGCAATCAGCCCCAGCATTTT.

The chain recombines TRBV7-9 with TRBJ1-2, with 9 bases identical to TRBD1. Per the germline V gene, CDR1 is SEHNR and CDR2 is FQNEAQ (reference sequence). The CDR3 extends over 15 amino acids. The trim removed 1 base at V and 6 bases at J, leaving 6 bases unmatched. CDR3: CASSLGRQGVDGYTF. The DNA of the CDR3 is TGTGCCAGCAGCTTAGGGCGACAGGGGGTTGATGGCTACACCTTC.

This sequence joins TRBV15 and TRBJ2-1, with a tentative D call TRBD1 (5 bases). This CDR3 is 16 amino acids long. Germline loops: CDR1 LNHNV, CDR2 YYDKDF (reference sequence). V gave up 1 base and J gave up 6 bases, with 16 bases separating them. CDR3 DNA: TGTGCCACCAGCAGAGTTCCACTCCAGGGCACCAATGAGCAGTTCTTC. This gives the protein CATSRVPLQGTNEQFF.

The J gene is TRBJ2-1, the V gene TRBV7-6; TRBD2 might be the D (6 bases). This CDR3 comprises 17 residues. The germline V and J ends were trimmed by 1 base and 0 bases, with 13 bases remaining between them. Germline-derived CDR1 and CDR2 are SGHVS and FNYEAQ. The CDR3 sequence: CASSLGGGVSSYNEQFF. The CDR3 bases are TGTGCCAGCAGCTTAGGGGGCGGGGTGAGCTCCTACAATGAGCAGTTCTTC.

V usage is TRBV7-2 and J usage is TRBJ2-3, with 12 nucleotides matching TRBD2. The CDR3 runs 15 residues. Trimming took 8 bases from V and 1 from J; bases not matched to a gene: 4. Per germline, CDR1 SGHTA and CDR2 FQGNSA. CDR3: CASGLAGFGTDTQYF. For the CDR3, the DNA is TGTGCCAGCGGACTAGCGGGGTTTGGCACAGATACGCAGTATTTT.

This clone was observed a single time. The rearrangement uses TRBV2 and TRBJ1-1; maybe TRBD1 (6 bases). Trimming left V 4 bases short and J 0 bases short, with 27 bases between. CDR1 SNHLY and CDR2 FYNNEI come from the germline V gene. The CDR3 sequence is 20 residues long. The CDR3 DNA reads TGTGCCAGCAGTGGGACAGCCTGGAACTTCGGGCGGTTAATGAACACTGAAGCTTTCTTT. Translating gives CASSGTAWNFGRLMNTEAFF.

This clone was seen once. CDR3 protein: CASSDRKMMNTEAFF. The DNA for the CDR3 is TGTGCCAGCAGTGACAGGAAGATGATGAACACTGAAGCTTTCTTT. This rearrangement joins TRBV6-1 to TRBJ1-1, with D unresolved. Trimming pared 3 bases from V and 0 bases from J, leaving 11 bases between. This CDR3 contains 15 residues. Per germline, CDR1 MNHNS and CDR2 SASEGT.

This CDR3 is CASSKGLGNTGELFF. DNA for the CDR3: TGTGCCAGTAGTAAAGGACTCGGGAACACCGGGGAGCTGTTTTTT. The chain has TRBV19 and TRBJ2-2, with D possibly being TRBD2 (5 bases). The germline V and J ends were trimmed by 4 bases and 1 base, with 10 bases remaining between them. CDR3 length: 15 residues. In germline, CDR1 is LNHDA, CDR2 SQIVND (reference sequence). Filled out from reference TRBV19 and TRBJ2-2, the complete variable domain reads DGGITQSPKYLFRKEGQNVTLSCEQNLNHDAMYWYRQDPGQGLRLIYYSQIVNDFQKGDIAEGYSVSREKKESFPLTVTSAQKNPTAFYLCASSKGLGNTGELFFGEGSRLTVL.

The chain links TRBV12-3 or TRBV12-4 to TRBJ2-3; D unclear. The CDR3 is 12 amino acids. Between the trimmed V and J ends, which lost 3 bases and 8 bases, there was a span of 9 bases. As DNA, the CDR3 is TGTGCCAGCAGTTTGTCGACACGTACGCAGTATTTT. Translating it yields CASSLSTRTQYF.

CDR3 DNA sequence: TGTGCCAGCAGCTTGTTGCAGGGGGAGACCCAGTACTTC. Translation gives CASSLLQGETQYF. This sequence joins TRBV5-6 and TRBJ2-5, with D tentatively TRBD1 (6 bases). The CDR3 runs to 13 residues. The V end was cut by 1 base, the J end by 5 bases, with 9 bases between. The germline CDR1 and CDR2 sequences are SGHDT and YYEEEE.

The chain uses TRBV15 and TRBJ1-2; D is perhaps TRBD1 (5 bases). CDR3 length: 17 residues. With 4 bases removed from V and 3 bases from J, the gap between germline ends came to 21 bases. The germline V gene has CDR1 LNHNV and CDR2 YYDKDF (reference sequence). The CDR3 DNA sequence: TGTGCCACCAGCAATAATGGGTTTGGGGGGAACGACTATGGCTACACCTTC. This translates into CATSNNGFGGNDYGYTF.